This T cell receptor (beta chain) is drawn from a study of blood T cells in healthy people across ages. Primers used in a second PCR of roughly 6 to 11 cycles were a sample-barcoded 5' primer and a J-beta primer mix. Every individual sample yielded 2.5 million or more paired-end reads (each containing CDR3). Each CDR3 protein gets one entry after TCRdb re-called the 5' RACE reads with MiXCR. The sample records hundreds of thousands of distinct CDR3 sequences, 58% being singletons. The CDR3 length is 15 residues. In germline, CDR1 is DFQATT, CDR2 SNEGSKA (reference sequence). Total RNA was isolated from each sample in quantities of at least 5.5 micrograms. This clonotype was counted between two and nine times. Its antigen is unknown. One junction end does not reproduce the germline sequence, and a read error may be involved. Points from the study as a whole: TCR beta diversity tracked closely with naive T cell percentage. Both naive CD4+ cell counts and diversity were greater in long-lived donors than in aged donors.

Sequencing was carried out using blood. The sequence was obtained from a man under 40 in good health. The rearrangement joins TRBV20-1 to TRBJ1-4; D is unclear. The CDR3 sequence: CSALHPGRGNEKLFF. The CDR3 region has the DNA TGCAGTGCTCTCCACCCCGGACGGGGAAATGAGAAACTGTTTTTT.